The sequence of this T cell receptor beta chain was determined in a study of response to subunit inactivated influenza vaccine. Study-wide results and caveats: There was a suggestion from the authors that each seasonal influenza vaccination recruits few new T cells.

V shed 6 bases, J shed 7 bases, and the junction held 8 bases outside the gene matches. The CDR3 is 14 amino acids. Germline values: CDR1 SEHNR, CDR2 FQNEAQ (reference sequence). One entry per CDR3 protein, called by TCRdb with MiXCR from the RT-PCR reads. The sample records about 310,000 distinct CDR3 sequences, approximately 21% being singletons. This clonotype was recorded a few times. Its antigen is undetermined. The material sequenced was PBMCs from blood, taken roughly 20 months after vaccination. The TCR was taken from a man aged 50-75 years who received an inactivated influenza vaccine. The chain is built from TRBV7-9 and TRBJ2-5, with 10 bases fitting TRBD1. Here the CDR3 reads CASSPTGGVGTQYF. The CDR3 coding sequence is TGTGCCAGCAGTCCGACAGGGGGCGTTGGGACCCAGTACTTC.